This TCR beta chain was sequenced for a study of T cells in Graves' hyperthyroidism and ophthalmopathy. It was at first hyperthyroidism diagnosis, before any ophthalmopathy symptoms, that the blood sample was taken. In this sample, this clonotype turned up many times. Germline loops: CDR1 SGHVT, CDR2 SQSDAQ. V lost 1 base to trimming and J lost 6 bases; unmatched junction nucleotides: 24. This CDR3 comprises 21 residues. Template material for amplifying TCR beta CDR3 regions consisted of RNA transcripts. An initial round of RT-PCR targeting the TCR CDR3 relied on the HTBI primer set. A single record per CDR3 protein comes from TCRdb applying MiXCR to the multiplex PCR reads. The sample consists of 270,000 or so distinct CDR3 sequences, roughly 15% of them appearing once.

The receptor comes from a woman in her forties or fifties with Graves' hyperthyroidism that later progressed to Graves' ophthalmopathy. The rearrangement uses TRBV7-4 and TRBJ2-1; TRBD2 aligns across 7 bases. Sequenced sample: blood. The CDR3 spells CASSLGPPIASGEGRGNEQFF. The CDR3 DNA reads TGTGCCAGCAGCTTAGGACCTCCGATTGCTAGCGGTGAGGGGAGGGGCAATGAGCAGTTCTTC.